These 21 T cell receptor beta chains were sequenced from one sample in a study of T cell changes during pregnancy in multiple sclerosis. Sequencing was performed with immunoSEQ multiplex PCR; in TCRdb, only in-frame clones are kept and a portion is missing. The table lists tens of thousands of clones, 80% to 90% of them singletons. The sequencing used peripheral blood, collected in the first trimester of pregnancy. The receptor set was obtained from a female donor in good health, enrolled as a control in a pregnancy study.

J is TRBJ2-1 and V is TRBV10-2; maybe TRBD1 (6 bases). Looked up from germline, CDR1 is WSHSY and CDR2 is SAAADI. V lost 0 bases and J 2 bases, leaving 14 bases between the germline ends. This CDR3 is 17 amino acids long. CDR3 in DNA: TGCGCCAGCAGTGAGTCGGGCAGGGGAAGACCCTACAATGAGCAGTTCTTC. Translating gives CASSESGRGRPYNEQFF.

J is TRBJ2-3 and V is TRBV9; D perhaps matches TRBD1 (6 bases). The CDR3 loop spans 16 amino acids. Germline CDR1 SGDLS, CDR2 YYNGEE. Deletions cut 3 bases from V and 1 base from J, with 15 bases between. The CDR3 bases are TGTGCCAGCAGCGCGACAGGTTTGTTCTGCACAGATACGCAGTATTTT. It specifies CASSATGLFCTDTQYF.

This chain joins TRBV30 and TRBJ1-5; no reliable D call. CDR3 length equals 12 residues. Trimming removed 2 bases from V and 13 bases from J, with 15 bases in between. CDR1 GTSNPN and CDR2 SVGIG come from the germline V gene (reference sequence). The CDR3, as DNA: TGTGCCTGGAGTCTAGCGGGTGTCGCTCAGCATTTT. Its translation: CAWSLAGVAQHF.

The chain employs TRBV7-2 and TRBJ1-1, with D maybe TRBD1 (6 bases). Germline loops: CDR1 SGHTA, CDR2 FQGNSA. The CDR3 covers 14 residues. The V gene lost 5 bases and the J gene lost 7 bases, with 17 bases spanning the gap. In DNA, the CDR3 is TGTGCCAGCAGCCTTACAGGGCCTGGTGATGAAGCTTTCTTT. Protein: CASSLTGPGDEAFF.

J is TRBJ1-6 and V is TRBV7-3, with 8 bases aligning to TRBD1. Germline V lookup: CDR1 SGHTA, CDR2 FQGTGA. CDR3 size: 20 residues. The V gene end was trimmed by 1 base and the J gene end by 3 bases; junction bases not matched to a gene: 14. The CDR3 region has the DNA TGTGCCAGCAGCTTAAAGGGTGGGCAGGGGGCCCGCGGCTATAATTCACCCCTCCACTTT. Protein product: CASSLKGGQGARGYNSPLHF.

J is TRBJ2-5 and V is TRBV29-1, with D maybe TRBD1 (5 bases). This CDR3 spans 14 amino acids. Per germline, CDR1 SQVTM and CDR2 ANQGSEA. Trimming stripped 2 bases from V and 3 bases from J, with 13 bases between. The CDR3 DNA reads TGCAGCGTTGAAAGGGGAAGGGGAAAAGAGACCCAGTACTTC. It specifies CSVERGRGKETQYF.

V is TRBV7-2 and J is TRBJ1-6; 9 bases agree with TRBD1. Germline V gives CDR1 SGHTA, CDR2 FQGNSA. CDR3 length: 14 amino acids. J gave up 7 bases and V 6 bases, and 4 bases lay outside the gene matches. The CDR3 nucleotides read TGTGCCAGCAGTCCCGACAGGGGGAATTCACCCCTCCACTTT. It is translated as CASSPDRGNSPLHF.

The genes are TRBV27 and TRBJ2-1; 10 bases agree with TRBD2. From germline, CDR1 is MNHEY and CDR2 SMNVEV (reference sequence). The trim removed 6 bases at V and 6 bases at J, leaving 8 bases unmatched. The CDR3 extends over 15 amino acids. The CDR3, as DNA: TGTGCCAGCAGCCGGAGCGGGGGGGTGGGCAATGAGCAGTTCTTC. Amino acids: CASSRSGGVGNEQFF.

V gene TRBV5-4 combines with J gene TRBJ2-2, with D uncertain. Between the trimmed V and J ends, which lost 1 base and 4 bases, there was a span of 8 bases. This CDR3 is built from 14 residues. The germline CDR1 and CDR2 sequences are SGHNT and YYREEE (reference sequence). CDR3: CASSLSFPTGELFF. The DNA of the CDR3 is TGTGCCAGCAGCTTGTCATTCCCCACCGGGGAGCTGTTTTTT.

The CDR3 loop is CASRNREDGYTF. CDR3 in DNA: TGTGCCAGCAGAAACCGGGAGGATGGCTACACCTTC. This chain links TRBV9 with TRBJ1-2, with D hard to call. CDR1 is SGDLS, CDR2 YYNGEE, per germline. Trimming took 5 bases from V and 6 from J, leaving 11 bases between them. This CDR3 contains 12 residues.

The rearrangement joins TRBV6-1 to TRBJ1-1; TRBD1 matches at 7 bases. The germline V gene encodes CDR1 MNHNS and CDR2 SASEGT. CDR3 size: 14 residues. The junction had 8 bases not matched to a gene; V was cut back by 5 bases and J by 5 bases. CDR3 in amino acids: CASSPTGVRTEAFF. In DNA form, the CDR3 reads TGTGCCAGCAGTCCCACAGGGGTGAGGACTGAAGCTTTCTTT.

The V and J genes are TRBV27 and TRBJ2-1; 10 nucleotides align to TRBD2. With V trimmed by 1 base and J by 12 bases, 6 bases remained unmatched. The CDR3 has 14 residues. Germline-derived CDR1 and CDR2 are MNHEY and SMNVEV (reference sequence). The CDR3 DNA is TGTGCCAGCAGTTTATGGGCTAGCGGGAGCTGGCAGTTCTTC. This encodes CASSLWASGSWQFF.

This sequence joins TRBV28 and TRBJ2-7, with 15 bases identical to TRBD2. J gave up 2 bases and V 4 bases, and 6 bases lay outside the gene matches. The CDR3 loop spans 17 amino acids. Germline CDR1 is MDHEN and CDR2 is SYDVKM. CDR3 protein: CASSSLGLAGGTYEQYF. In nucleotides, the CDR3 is TGTGCCAGCAGTTCCTTGGGACTAGCGGGAGGTACCTACGAGCAGTACTTC.

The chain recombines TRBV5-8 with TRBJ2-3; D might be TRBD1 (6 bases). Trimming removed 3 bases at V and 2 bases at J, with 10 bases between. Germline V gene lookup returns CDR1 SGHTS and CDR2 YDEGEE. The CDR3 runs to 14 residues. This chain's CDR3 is CASSSWTVTDTQYF. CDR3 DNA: TGTGCCAGCAGCTCATGGACAGTCACAGATACGCAGTATTTT.

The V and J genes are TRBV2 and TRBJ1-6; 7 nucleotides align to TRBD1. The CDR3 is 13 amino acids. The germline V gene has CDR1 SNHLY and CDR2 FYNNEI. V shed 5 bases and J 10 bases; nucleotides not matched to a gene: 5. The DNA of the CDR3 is TGTGCCAGCAGTCGTAGGGGGCAATCACCCCTCCACTTT. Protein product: CASSRRGQSPLHF.

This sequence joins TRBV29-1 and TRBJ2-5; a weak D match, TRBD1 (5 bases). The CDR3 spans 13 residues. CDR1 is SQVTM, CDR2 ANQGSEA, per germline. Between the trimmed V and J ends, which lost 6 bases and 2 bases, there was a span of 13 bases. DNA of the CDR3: TGCAGCGTGCCGACAGACTCTCAAGAGACCCAGTACTTC. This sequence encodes CSVPTDSQETQYF.

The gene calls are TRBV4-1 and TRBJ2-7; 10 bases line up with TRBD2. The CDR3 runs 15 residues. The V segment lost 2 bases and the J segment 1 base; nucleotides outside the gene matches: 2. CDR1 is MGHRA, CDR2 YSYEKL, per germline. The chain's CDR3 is CASSQPAGGSYEQYF. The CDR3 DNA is TGCGCCAGCAGCCAACCAGCGGGAGGGTCCTACGAGCAGTACTTC.

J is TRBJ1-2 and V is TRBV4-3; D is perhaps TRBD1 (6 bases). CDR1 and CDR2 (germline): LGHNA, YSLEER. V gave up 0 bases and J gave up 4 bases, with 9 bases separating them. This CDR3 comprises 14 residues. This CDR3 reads CASSQDRGGYGYTF. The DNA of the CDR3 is TGCGCCAGCAGCCAAGATCGAGGGGGCTATGGCTACACCTTC.

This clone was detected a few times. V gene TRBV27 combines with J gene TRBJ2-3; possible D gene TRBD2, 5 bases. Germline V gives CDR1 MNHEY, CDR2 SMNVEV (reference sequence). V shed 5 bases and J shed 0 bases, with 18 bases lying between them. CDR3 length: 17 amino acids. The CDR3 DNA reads TGTGCCAGCAGTCCATTCCCGGGGTCGTCTAGCACAGATACGCAGTATTTT. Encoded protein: CASSPFPGSSSTDTQYF.

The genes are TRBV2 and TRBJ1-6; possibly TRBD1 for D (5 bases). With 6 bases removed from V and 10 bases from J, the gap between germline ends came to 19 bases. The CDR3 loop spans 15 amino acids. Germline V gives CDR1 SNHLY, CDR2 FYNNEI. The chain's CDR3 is CASSGGGAPGSPLHF. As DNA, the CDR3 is TGTGCCAGCAGCGGGGGTGGGGCACCGGGGTCACCCCTCCACTTT.

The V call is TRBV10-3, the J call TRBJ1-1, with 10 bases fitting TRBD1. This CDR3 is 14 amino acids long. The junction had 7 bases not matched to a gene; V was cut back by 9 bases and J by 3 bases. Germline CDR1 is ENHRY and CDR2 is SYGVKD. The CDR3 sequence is CAITDRGRDTEAFF. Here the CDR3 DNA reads TGTGCCATAACCGACAGGGGGCGCGACACTGAAGCTTTCTTT.